Given below is one T cell receptor (beta chain) in context. What it binds is unknown. This record belongs to a study of T cell responses to AZD1222 COVID-19 vaccine. Whole-study findings and limits: Baseline antibody screening turned up just a handful of seropositive AZD1222 recipients.

The CDR3 loop spans 14 amino acids. The ends were cut back, 1 base at V and 3 bases at J, with 9 bases in the middle. Per germline, CDR1 LGHNA and CDR2 YNFKEQ. Libraries were prepared by immunoSEQ multiplex PCR; TCRdb keeps only in-frame clonotypes and omits some of them. The sample contains about 140,000 clones, roughly 90% of which appear only once. This clonotype was sampled from an adult in good health. The sequencing here drew on peripheral blood, taken on day 0 of AZD1222 vaccination. The V call is TRBV4-2, the J call TRBJ1-2; D is ambiguous. In DNA, the CDR3 is TGTGCCAGCAGCCAAGGGTCTTGGGACTATGGCTACACCTTC. Encoded protein: CASSQGSWDYGYTF.